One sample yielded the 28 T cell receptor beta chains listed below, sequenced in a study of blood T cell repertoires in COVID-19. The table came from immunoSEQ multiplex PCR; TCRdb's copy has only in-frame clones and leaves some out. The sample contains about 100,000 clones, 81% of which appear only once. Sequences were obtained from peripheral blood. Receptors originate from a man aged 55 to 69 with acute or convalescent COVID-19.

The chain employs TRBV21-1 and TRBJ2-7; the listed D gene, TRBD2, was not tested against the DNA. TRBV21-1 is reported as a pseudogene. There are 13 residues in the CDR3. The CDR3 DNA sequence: TGTGCCAGCAGCAGGGGGGACTCCTACGAGCAGTACTTC. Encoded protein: CASSRGDSYEQYF.

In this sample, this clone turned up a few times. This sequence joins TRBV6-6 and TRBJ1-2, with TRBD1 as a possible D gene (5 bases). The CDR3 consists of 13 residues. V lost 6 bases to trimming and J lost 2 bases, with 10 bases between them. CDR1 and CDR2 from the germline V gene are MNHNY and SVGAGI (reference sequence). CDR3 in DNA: TGTGCCAGCAGCCAGACAGAGAACTATGGCTACACCTTC. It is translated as CASSQTENYGYTF.

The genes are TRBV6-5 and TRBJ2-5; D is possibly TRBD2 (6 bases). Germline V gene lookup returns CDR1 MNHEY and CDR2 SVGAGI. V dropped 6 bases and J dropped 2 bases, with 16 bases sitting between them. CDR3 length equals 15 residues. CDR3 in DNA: TGTGCCAGCAGAGCCTACCTAGCGCCTCAAGAGACCCAGTACTTC. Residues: CASRAYLAPQETQYF.

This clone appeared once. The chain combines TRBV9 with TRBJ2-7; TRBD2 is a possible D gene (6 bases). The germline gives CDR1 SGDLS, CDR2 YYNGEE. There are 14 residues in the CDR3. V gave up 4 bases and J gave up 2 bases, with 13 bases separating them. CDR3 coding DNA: TGTGCCAGCAGCCCACACGGGGGAACCTACGAGCAGTACTTC. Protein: CASSPHGGTYEQYF.

CDR3 protein: CASNYREMNTEAFF. The CDR3 DNA sequence: TGCGCCAGCAATTACAGGGAGATGAACACTGAAGCTTTCTTT. The chain recombines TRBV5-1 with TRBJ1-1; TRBD1 is a possible D gene (6 bases). The CDR3 totals 14 residues. The germline CDR1 and CDR2 sequences are SGHRS and YFSETQ. V gave up 6 bases and J gave up 0 bases, with 12 bases separating them.

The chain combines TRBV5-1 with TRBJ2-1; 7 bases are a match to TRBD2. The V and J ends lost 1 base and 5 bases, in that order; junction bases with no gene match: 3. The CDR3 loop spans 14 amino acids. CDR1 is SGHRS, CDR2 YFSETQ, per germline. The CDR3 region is CASSLPSGDNEQFF. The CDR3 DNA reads TGCGCCAGCAGCTTGCCGAGCGGGGACAATGAGCAGTTCTTC.

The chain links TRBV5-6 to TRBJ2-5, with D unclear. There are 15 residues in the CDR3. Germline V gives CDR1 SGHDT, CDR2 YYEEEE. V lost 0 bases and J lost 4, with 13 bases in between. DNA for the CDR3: TGTGCCAGCAGCTTGGCCGCACAAACCCGAGAGACCCAGTACTTC. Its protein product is CASSLAAQTRETQYF.

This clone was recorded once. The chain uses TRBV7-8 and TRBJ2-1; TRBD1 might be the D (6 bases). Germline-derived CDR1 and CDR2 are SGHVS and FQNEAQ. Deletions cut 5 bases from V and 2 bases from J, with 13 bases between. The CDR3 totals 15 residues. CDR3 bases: TGTGCCAGCAGCCAGACGACAGGAACCTACAATGAGCAGTTCTTC. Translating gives CASSQTTGTYNEQFF.

In nucleotides, the CDR3 is TGTGCCAGCAGCTTGGGATTACAGGGATTGGCTGAAGCTTTCTTT. Translation gives CASSLGLQGLAEAFF. This rearrangement joins TRBV5-4 to TRBJ1-1, with a tentative D call TRBD1 (6 bases). The ends were cut back, 0 bases at V and 6 bases at J, with 15 bases in the middle. The CDR3 spans 15 residues. Germline V gene sequence: CDR1 SGHNT, CDR2 YYREEE (reference sequence).

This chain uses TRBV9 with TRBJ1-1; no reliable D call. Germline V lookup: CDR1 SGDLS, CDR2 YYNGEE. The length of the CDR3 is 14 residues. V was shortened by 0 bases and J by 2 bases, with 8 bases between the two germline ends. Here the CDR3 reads CASSVDIFNTEAFF. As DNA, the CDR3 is TGTGCCAGCAGCGTAGATATCTTTAACACTGAAGCTTTCTTT.

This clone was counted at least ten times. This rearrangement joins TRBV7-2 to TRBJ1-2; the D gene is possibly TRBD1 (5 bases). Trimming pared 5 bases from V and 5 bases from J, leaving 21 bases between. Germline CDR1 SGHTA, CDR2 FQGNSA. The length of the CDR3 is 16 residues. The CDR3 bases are TGTGCCAGCAGCCGTAGTTCGGGCGACAGAACTTATGGCTACACCTTC. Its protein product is CASSRSSGDRTYGYTF.

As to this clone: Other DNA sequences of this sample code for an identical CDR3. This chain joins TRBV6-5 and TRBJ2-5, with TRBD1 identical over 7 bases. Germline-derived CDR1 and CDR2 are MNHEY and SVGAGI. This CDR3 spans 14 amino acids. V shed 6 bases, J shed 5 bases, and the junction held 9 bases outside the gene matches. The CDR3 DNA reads TGTGCCAGCAGCCACAGGGGCCCCGGGGAGACCCAGTACTTC. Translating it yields CASSHRGPGETQYF.

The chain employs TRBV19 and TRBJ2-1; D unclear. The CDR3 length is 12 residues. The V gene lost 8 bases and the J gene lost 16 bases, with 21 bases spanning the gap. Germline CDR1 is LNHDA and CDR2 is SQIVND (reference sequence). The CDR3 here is CASGRYGLGFFF. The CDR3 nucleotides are TGTGCCAGTGGCAGGTACGGCCTTGGGTTTTTCTTC.

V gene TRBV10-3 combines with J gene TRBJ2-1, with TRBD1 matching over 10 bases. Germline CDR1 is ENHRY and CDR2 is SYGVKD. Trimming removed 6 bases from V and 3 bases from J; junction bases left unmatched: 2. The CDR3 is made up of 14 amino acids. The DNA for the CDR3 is TGTGCCATCAGACGGACAGGGGGCTACAATGAGCAGTTCTTC. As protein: CAIRRTGGYNEQFF.

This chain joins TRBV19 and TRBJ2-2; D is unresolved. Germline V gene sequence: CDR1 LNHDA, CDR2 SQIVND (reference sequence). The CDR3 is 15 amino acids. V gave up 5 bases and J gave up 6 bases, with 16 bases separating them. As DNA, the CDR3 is TGTGCCAGTAGTCGGAGAATCTTACCGGCCGGGGAGCTGTTTTTT. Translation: CASSRRILPAGELFF.

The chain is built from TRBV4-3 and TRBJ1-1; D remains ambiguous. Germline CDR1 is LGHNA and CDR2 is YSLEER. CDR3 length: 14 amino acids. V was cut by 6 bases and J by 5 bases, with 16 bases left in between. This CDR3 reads CASSVEGPRTEAFF. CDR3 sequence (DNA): TGCGCCAGCAGTGTCGAGGGTCCGCGGACTGAAGCTTTCTTT.

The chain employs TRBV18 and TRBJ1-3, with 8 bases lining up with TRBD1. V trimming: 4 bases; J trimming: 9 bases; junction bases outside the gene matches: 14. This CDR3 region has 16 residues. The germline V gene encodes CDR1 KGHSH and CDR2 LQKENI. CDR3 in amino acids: CASSLPGQGSGSTIYF. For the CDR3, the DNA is TGTGCCAGCTCACTACCTGGACAGGGATCAGGGAGCACCATATATTTT.

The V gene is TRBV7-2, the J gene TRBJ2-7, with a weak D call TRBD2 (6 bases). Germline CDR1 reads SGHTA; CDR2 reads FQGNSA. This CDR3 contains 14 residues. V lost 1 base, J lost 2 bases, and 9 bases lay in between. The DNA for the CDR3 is TGTGCCAGCAGCTTAGGGTCGGGAGCCTACGAGCAGTACTTC. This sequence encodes CASSLGSGAYEQYF.

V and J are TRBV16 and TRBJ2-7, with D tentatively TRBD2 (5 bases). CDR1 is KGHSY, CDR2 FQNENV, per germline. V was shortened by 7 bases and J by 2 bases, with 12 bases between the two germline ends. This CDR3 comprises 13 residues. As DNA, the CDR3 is TGTGCCAGCACCACAGCGGATACCTACGAGCAGTACTTC. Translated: CASTTADTYEQYF.

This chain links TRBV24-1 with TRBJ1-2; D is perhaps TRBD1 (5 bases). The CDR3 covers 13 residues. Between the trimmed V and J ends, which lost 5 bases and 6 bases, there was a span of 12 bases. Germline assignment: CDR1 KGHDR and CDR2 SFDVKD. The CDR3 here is CATSGRDGDGYTF. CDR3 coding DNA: TGTGCCACCAGTGGCAGGGATGGGGATGGCTACACCTTC.

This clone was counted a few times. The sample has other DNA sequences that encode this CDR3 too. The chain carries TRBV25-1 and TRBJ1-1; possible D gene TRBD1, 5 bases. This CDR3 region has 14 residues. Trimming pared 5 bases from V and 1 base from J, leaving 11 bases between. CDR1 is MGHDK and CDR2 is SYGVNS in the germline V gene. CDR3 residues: CASSSRAANTEAFF. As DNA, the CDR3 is TGTGCCAGCAGTTCCAGGGCCGCGAACACTGAAGCTTTCTTT.

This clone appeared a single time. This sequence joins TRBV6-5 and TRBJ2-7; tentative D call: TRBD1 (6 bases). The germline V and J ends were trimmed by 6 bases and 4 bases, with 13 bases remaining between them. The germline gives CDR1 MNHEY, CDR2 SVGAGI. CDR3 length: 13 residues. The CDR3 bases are TGTGCCAGCAGACAACAGGGTGGGTACGAGCAGTACTTC. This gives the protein CASRQQGGYEQYF.

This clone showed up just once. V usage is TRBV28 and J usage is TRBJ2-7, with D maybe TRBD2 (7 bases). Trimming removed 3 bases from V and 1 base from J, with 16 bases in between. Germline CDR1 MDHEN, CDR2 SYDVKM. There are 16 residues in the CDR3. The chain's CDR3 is CASSFPAGHRSYEQYF. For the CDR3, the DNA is TGTGCCAGCAGTTTCCCAGCGGGACATCGATCCTACGAGCAGTACTTC. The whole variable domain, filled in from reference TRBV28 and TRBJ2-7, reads DVKVTQSSRYLVKRTGEKVFLECVQDMDHENMFWYRQDPGLGLRLIYFSYDVKMKEKGDIPEGYSVSREKKERFSLILESASTNQTSMYLCASSFPAGHRSYEQYFGPGTRLTVT.

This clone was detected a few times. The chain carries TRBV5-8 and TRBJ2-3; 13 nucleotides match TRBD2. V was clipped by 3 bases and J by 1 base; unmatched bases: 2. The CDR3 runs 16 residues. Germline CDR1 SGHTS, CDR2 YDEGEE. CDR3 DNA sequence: TGTGCCAGCAGCTGGGGGACTAGCGGGGGCACAGATACGCAGTATTTT. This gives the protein CASSWGTSGGTDTQYF.

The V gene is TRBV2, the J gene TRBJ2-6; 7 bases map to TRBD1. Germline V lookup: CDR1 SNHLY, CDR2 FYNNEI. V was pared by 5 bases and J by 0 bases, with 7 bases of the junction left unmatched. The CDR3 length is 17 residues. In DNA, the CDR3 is TGTGCCAGCAGTCAAATGACAGGGTTCTCTGGGGCCAACGTCCTGACTTTC. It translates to CASSQMTGFSGANVLTF.

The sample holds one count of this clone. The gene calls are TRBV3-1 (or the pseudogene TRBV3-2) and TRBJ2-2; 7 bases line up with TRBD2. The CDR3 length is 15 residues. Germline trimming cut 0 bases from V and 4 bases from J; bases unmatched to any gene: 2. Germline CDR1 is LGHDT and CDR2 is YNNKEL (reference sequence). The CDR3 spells CASSQEAGITGELFF. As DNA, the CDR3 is TGTGCCAGCAGCCAAGAAGCGGGAATCACCGGGGAGCTGTTTTTT.

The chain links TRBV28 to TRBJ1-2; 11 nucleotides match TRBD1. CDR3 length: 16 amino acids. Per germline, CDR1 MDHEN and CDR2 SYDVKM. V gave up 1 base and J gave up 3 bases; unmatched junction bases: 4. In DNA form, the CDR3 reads TGTGCCAGCAGTTTATTAGGGACAGGGGGAGACTATGGCTACACCTTC. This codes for CASSLLGTGGDYGYTF.

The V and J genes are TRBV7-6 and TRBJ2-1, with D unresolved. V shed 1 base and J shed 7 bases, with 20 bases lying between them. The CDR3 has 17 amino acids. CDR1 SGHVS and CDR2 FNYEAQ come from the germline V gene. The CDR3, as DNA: TGTGCCAGCAGCTTAGTAATGGGCAGGCCACTCATTAATGAGCAGTTCTTC. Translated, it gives CASSLVMGRPLINEQFF.